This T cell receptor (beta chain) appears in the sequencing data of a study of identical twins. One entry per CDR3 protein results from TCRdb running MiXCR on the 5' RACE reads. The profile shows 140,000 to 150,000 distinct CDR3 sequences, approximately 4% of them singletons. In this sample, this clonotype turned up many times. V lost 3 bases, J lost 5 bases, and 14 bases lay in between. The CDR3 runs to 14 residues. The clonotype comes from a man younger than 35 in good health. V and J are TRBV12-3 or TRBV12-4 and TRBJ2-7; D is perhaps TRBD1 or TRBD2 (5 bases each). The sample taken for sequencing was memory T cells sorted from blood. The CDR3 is CASSFDRGGDEQYV. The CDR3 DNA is TGTGCCAGCAGTTTCGACAGAGGAGGCGACGAGCAGTACGTC.